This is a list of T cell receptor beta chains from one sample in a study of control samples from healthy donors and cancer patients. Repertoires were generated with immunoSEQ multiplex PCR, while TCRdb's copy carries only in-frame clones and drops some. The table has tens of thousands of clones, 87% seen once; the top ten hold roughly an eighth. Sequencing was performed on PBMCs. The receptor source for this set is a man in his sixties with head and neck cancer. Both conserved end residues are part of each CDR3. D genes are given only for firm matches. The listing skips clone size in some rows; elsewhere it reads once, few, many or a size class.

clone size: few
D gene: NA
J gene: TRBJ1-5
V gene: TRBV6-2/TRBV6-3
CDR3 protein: CASSWTSNQPQHF
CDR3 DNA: TGTGCCAGCAGTTGGACCAGCAATCAGCCCCAGCATTTT

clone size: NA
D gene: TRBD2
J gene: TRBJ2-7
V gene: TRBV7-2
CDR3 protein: CASSSGLVGEQYF
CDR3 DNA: TGTGCCAGCAGCTCCGGACTAGTGGGCGAGCAGTACTTC

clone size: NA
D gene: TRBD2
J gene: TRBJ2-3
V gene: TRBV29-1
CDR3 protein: CSVEAGGRGGRNTQYF
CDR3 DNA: TGCAGCGTTGAAGCGGGGGGCCGGGGGGGCCGGAATACGCAGTATTTT

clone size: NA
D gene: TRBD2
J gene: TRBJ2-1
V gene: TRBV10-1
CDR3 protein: CASSVGGRAHPYNEQFF
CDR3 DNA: TGCGCCAGCAGTGTGGGCGGGAGGGCCCATCCCTACAATGAGCAGTTCTTC

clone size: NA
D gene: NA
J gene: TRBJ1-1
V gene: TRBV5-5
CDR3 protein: CASSLAWWGNTEAFF
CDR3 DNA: TGTGCCAGCAGCTTGGCCTGGTGGGGGAACACTGAAGCTTTCTTT

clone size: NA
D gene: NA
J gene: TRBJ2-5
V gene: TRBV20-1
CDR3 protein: CSASVVGQYQETQYF
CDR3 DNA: TGCAGTGCTAGTGTTGTAGGACAGTACCAAGAGACCCAGTACTTC

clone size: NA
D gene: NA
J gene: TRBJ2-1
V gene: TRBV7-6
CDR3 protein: CASSLAGVQLHYNEQFF
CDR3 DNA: TGTGCCAGCAGCTTAGCGGGAGTCCAGTTACACTACAATGAGCAGTTCTTC

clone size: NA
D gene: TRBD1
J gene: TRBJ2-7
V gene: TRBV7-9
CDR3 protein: CASSPVTGSRHEQYF
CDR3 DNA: TGTGCCAGCAGCCCGGTGACAGGGTCTAGGCACGAGCAGTACTTC

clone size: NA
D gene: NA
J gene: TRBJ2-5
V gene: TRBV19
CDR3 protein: CASSSPNQETQYF
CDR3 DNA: TGTGCCAGTAGTAGTCCAAACCAAGAGACCCAGTACTTC

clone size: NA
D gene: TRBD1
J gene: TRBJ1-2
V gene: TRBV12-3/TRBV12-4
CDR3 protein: CASKTGGSLGYTF
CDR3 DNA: TGTGCCAGCAAGACAGGGGGCTCGCTTGGCTACACCTTC

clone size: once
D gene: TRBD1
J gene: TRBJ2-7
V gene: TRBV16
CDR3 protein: CASSRSWTGDYEQYF
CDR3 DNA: TGTGCCAGCAGCCGATCCTGGACAGGGGACTACGAGCAGTACTTC

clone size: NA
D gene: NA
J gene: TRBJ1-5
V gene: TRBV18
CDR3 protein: CASSPPYGTRRGQPQHF
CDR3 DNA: TGTGCCAGCTCACCACCGTACGGGACCCGTAGAGGGCAGCCCCAGCATTTT

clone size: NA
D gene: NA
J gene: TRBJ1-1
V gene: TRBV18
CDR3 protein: CASSPPSTGTEAFF
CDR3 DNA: TGTGCCAGCTCACCACCATCGACTGGCACTGAAGCTTTCTTT

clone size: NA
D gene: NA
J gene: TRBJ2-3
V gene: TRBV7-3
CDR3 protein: CASSLNPGTDTQYF
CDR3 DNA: TGTGCCAGCAGCTTAAATCCCGGCACAGATACGCAGTATTTT

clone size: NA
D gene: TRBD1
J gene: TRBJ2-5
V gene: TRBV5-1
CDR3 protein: CASRPPGTGVETQYF
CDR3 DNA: TGCGCCAGCAGGCCGCCCGGGACAGGGGTGGAGACCCAGTACTTC

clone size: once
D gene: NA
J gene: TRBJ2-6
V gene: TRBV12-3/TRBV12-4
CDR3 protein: CASSAGANVLTF
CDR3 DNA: TGTGCCAGCTCAGCTGGGGCCAACGTCCTGACTTTC

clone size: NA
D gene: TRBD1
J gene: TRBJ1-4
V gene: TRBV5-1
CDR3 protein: CASSLVGQEKLFF
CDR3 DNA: TGCGCCAGCAGCTTGGTGGGACAGGAAAAACTGTTTTTT

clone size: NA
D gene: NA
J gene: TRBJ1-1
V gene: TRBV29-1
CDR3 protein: CSVTRGWNTEAFF
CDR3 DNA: TGCAGCGTTACGCGGGGGTGGAACACTGAAGCTTTCTTT

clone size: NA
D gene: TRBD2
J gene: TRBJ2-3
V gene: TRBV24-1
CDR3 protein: CATSDPSMTSGGHFDTQYF
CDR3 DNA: TGTGCCACCAGTGATCCTAGCATGACTAGCGGGGGCCATTTTGATACGCAGTATTTT

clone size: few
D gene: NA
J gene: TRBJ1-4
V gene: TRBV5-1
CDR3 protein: CASRSGPTNEKLFF
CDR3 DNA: TGCGCCAGCAGGTCAGGGCCAACTAATGAAAAACTGTTTTTT

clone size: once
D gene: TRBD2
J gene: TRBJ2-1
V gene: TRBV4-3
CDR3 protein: CASSQDRRSGRWNEQFF
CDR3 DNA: TGCGCCAGCAGCCAAGATAGGAGGAGCGGGAGGTGGAATGAGCAGTTCTTC

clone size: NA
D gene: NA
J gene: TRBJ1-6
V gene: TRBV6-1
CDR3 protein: CASSENQANSPLHF
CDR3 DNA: TGTGCCAGCAGTGAAAACCAGGCAAATTCACCCCTCCACTTT

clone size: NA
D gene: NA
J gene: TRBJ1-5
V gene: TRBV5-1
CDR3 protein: CASSPLGVGNQPQHF
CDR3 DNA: TGCGCCAGCAGCCCGTTGGGGGTCGGCAATCAGCCCCAGCATTTT

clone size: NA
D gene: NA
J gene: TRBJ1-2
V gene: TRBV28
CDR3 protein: CASRRSKWGLSGYTF
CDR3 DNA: TGTGCCAGCAGAAGATCAAAATGGGGCCTAAGTGGCTACACCTTC

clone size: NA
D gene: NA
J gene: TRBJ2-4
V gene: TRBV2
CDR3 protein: CASSWDTPNIQYF
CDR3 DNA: TGTGCCAGCAGTTGGGACACACCAAACATTCAGTACTTC

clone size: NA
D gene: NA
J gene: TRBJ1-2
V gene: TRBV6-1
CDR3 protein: CASSETETYGYTF
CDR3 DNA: TGTGCCAGCAGTGAGACAGAGACCTATGGCTACACCTTC

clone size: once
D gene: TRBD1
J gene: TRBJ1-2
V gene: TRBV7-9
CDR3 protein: CASSPRTGEYKNYGYTF
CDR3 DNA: TGTGCCAGCAGCCCAAGGACAGGGGAGTACAAAAACTATGGCTACACCTTC

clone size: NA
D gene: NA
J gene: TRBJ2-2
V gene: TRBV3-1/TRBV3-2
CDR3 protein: CASSQGAGGGGELFF
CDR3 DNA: TGTGCCAGCAGCCAAGGCGCTGGGGGAGGCGGGGAGCTGTTTTTT

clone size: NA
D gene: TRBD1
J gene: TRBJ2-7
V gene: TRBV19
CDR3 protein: CASTRDRNSYEQYF
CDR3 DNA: TGTGCCAGTACCAGGGACAGGAACTCCTACGAGCAGTACTTC

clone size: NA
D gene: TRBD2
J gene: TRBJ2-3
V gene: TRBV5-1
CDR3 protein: CASSYGAGEVTDTQYF
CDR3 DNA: TGCGCCAGCAGCTACGGAGCGGGAGAGGTGACAGATACGCAGTATTTT

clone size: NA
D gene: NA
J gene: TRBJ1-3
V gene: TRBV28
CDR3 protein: CASSLRVGINSGNTIYF
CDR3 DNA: TGTGCCAGCAGTTTACGGGTGGGCATTAACTCTGGAAACACCATATATTTT

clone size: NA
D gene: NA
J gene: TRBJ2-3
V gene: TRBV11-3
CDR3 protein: CASSRRSGLDTDTQYF
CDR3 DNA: TGTGCCAGCAGCCGCAGATCGGGACTGGACACAGATACGCAGTATTTT

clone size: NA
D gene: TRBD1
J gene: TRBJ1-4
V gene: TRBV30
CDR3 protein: CAYNRGWSEKLFF
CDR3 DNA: TGTGCCTATAACAGGGGATGGAGTGAAAAACTGTTTTTT

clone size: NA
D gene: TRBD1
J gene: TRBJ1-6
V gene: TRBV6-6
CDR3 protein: CASRITGTGGLVTLHF
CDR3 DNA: TGTGCCAGCAGGATTACCGGGACAGGGGGGTTAGTTACCCTCCACTTT

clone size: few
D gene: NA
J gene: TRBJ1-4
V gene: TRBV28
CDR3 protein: CASSFYALYRVGRSNEKLFF
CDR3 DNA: TGTGCCAGCAGCTTCTACGCCTTGTATCGGGTGGGACGATCTAATGAAAAACTGTTTTTT

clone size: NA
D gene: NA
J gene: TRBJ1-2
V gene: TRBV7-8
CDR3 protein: CASSLSREANYGYTF
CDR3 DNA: TGTGCCAGCAGCTTAAGCAGGGAGGCTAACTATGGCTACACCTTC

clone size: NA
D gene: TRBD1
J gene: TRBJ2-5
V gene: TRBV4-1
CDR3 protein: CASSHPAGTGKETQYF
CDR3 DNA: TGCGCCAGCAGCCATCCGGCGGGGACAGGGAAAGAGACCCAGTACTTC

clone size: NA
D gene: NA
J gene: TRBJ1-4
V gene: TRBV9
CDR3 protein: CASSVGGAREKLFF
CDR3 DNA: TGTGCCAGCAGCGTAGGAGGGGCGCGTGAAAAACTGTTTTTT

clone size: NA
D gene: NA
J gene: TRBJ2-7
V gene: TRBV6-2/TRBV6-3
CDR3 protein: CASSSGSPYEQYF
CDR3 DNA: TGTGCCAGCAGTTCAGGCTCACCCTACGAGCAGTACTTC

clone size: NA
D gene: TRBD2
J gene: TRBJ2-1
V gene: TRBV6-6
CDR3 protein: CASTGTSAYNEQFF
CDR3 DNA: TGTGCCAGCACCGGGACTAGCGCCTACAATGAGCAGTTCTTC

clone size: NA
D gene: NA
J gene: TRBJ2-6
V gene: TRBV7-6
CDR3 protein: CASSPPPWTDTSGANVLTF
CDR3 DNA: TGTGCCAGCAGCCCCCCACCTTGGACAGATACCTCTGGGGCCAACGTCCTGACTTTC

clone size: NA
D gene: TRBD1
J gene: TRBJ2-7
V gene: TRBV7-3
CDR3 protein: CASSLATGGSYEQYF
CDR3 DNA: TGTGCCAGCAGCTTAGCGACAGGGGGCTCATACGAGCAGTACTTC

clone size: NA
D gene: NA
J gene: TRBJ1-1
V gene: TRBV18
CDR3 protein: CASSPAAVGTEAFF
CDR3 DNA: TGTGCCAGCTCACCGGCTGCAGTCGGGACTGAAGCTTTCTTT

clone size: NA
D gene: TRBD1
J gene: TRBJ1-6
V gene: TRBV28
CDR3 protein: CASRGQIYNSPLHF
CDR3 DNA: TGTGCCAGCAGGGGACAGATTTATAATTCACCCCTCCACTTT

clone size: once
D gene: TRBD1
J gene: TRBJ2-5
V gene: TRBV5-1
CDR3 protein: CASNTGTGFGETQYF
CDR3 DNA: TGCGCCAGCAACACCGGGACAGGGTTCGGAGAGACCCAGTACTTC

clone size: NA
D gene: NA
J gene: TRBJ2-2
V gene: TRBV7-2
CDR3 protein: CASSLAREVTGELFF
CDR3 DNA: TGTGCCAGCAGCTTAGCGAGGGAGGTCACCGGGGAGCTGTTTTTT

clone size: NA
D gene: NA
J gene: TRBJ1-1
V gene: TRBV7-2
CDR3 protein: CASSLDIRENTEAFF
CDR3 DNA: TGTGCCAGCAGCTTAGATATCAGAGAGAACACTGAAGCTTTCTTT

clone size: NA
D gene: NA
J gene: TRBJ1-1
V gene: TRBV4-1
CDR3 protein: CASSLGTEAFF
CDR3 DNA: TGCGCCAGCAGCCTAGGCACGGAAGCTTTCTTT

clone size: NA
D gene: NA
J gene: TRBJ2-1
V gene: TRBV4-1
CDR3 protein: CASSQGPGQSFNEQFF
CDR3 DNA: TGCGCCAGCAGCCAAGGTCCAGGACAGTCCTTCAATGAGCAGTTCTTC

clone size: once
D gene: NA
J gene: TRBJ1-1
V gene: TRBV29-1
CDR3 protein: CSVVQGGNTEAFF
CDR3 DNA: TGCAGCGTTGTACAGGGTGGAAACACTGAAGCTTTCTTT

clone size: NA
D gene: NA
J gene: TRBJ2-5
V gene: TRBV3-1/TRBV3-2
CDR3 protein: CASSQGRGPQETQYF
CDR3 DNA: TGTGCCAGCAGCCAAGGCAGGGGACCTCAAGAGACCCAGTACTTC